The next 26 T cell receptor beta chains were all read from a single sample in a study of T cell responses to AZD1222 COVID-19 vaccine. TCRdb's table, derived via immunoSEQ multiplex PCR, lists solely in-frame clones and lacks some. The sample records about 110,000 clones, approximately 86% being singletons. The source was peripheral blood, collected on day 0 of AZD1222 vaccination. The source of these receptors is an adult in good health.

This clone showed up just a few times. CDR3 protein: CASSSLRGYGYTF. The CDR3, as DNA: TGTGCCAGCAGCTCTCTAAGAGGGTATGGCTACACCTTC. The chain recombines TRBV11-2 with TRBJ1-2; D uncertain. V lost 4 bases and J lost 5, with 11 bases in between. The CDR3 length is 13 residues. Germline CDR1 and CDR2: SGHAT and FQNNGV.

CDR3: CAWSGWGLSNQPQHF. As DNA, the CDR3 is TGTGCCTGGAGTGGGTGGGGGCTTAGCAATCAGCCCCAGCATTTT. V usage is TRBV30 and J usage is TRBJ1-5; tentative D call: TRBD1 (6 bases). Looked up from germline, CDR1 is GTSNPN and CDR2 is SVGIG (reference sequence). The CDR3 totals 15 residues. The V end lost 1 base, the J end lost 0 bases, and 10 bases lay between the germline ends.

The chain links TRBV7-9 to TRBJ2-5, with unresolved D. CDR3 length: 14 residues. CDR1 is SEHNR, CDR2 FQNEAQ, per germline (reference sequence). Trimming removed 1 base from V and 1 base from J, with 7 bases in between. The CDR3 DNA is TGTGCCAGCAGCTTAGATGTCTTCCAAGAGACCCAGTACTTC. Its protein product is CASSLDVFQETQYF.

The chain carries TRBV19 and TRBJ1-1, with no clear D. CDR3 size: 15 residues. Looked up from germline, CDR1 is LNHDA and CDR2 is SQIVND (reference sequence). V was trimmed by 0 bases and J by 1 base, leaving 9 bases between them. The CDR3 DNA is TGTGCCAGTAGTATAGATCGGGCCCAGAACACTGAAGCTTTCTTT. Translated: CASSIDRAQNTEAFF. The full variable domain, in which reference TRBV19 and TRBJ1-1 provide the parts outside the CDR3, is DGGITQSPKYLFRKEGQNVTLSCEQNLNHDAMYWYRQDPGQGLRLIYYSQIVNDFQKGDIAEGYSVSREKKESFPLTVTSAQKNPTAFYLCASSIDRAQNTEAFFGQGTRLTVV.

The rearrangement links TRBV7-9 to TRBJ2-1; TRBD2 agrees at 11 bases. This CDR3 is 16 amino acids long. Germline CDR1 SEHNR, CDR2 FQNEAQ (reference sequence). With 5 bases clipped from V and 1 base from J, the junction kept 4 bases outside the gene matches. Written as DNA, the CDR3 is TGTGCCAGCAGCCCAAGACTAGCGGGGTCCTACAATGAGCAGTTCTTC. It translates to CASSPRLAGSYNEQFF.

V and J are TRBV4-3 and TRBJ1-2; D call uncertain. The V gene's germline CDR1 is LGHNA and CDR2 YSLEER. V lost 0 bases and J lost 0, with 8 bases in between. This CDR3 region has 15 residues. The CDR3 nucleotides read TGCGCCAGCAGCCAAGATAACAGCCCTAACTATGGCTACACCTTC. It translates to CASSQDNSPNYGYTF.

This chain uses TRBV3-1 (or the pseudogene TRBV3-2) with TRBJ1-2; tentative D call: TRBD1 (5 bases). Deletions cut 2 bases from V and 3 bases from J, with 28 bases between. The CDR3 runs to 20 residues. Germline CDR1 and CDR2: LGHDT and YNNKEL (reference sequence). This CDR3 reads CASSQYDLGSWIGTYYGYTF. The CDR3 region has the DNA TGTGCCAGCAGCCAATATGATTTAGGGAGTTGGATCGGGACCTACTATGGCTACACCTTC.

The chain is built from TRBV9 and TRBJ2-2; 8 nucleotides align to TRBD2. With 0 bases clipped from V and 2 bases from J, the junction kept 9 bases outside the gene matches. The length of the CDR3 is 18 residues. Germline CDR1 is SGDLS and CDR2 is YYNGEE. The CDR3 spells CASSVVSVAGTNTGELFF. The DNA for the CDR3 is TGTGCCAGCAGCGTAGTTTCGGTAGCGGGGACCAACACCGGGGAGCTGTTTTTT.

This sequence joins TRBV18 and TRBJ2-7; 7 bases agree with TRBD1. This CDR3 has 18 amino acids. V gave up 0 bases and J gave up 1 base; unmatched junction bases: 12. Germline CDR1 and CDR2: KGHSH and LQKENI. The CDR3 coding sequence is TGTGCCAGCTCACCACCACTATTTGACAGGGAGAAATCCTACGAGCAGTACTTC. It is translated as CASSPPLFDREKSYEQYF.

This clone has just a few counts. The CDR3 reads CASSPWGGNQPQHF. For the CDR3, the DNA is TGTGCCAGCAGTCCGTGGGGGGGCAATCAGCCCCAGCATTTT. This chain uses TRBV28 with TRBJ1-5, with a weak D call TRBD1 (5 bases). CDR1 MDHEN and CDR2 SYDVKM come from the germline V gene. This CDR3 contains 14 residues. Trimming took 5 bases from V and 2 from J, leaving 10 bases between them.

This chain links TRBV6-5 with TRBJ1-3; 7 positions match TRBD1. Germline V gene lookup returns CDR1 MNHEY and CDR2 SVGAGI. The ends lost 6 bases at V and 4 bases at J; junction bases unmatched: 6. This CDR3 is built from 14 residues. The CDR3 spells CASSSRGLGNTIYF. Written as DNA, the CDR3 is TGTGCCAGCAGCTCAAGGGGGCTCGGAAACACCATATATTTT.

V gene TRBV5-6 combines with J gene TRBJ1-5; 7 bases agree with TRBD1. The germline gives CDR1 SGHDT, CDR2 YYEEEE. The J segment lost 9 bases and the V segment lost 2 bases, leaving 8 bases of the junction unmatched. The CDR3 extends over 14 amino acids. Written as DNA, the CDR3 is TGTGCCAGCAGCTTAACAGGGGAAGCGGGGCCCCAGCATTTT. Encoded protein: CASSLTGEAGPQHF.

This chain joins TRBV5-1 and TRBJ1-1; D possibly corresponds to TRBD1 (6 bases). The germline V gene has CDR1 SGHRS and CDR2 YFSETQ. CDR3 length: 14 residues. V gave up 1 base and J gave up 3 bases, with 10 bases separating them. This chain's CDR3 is CASSLTGTHTEAFF. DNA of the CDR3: TGCGCCAGCAGCTTGACAGGGACTCACACTGAAGCTTTCTTT. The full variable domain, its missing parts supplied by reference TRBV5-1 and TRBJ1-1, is KAGVTQTPRYLIKTRGQQVTLSCSPISGHRSVSWYQQTPGQGLQFLFEYFSETQRNKGNFPGRFSGRQFSNSRSEMNVSTLELGDSALYLCASSLTGTHTEAFFGQGTRLTVV.

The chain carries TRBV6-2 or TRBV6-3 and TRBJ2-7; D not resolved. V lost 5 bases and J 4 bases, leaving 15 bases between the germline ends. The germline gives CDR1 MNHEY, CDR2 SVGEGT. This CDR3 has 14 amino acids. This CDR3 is CASSGPQNGYEQYF. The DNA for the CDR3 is TGTGCCAGCAGTGGTCCCCAAAATGGTTACGAGCAGTACTTC.

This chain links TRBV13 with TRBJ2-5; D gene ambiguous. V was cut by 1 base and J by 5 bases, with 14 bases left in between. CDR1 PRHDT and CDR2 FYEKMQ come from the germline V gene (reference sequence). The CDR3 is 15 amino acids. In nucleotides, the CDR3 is TGTGCCAGCAGCTTAGTTGCTCTTGCCGGGGAGACCCAGTACTTC. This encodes CASSLVALAGETQYF. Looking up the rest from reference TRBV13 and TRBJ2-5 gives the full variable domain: AAGVIQSPRHLIKEKRETATLKCYPIPRHDTVYWYQQGPGQDPQFLISFYEKMQSDKGSIPDRFSAQQFSDYHSELNMSSLELGDSALYFCASSLVALAGETQYFGPGTRLLVL.

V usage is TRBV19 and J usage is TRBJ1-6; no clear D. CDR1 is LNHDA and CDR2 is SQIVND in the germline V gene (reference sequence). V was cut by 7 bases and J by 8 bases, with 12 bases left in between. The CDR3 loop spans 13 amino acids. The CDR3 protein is CASMIGLDSPLHF. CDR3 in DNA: TGTGCCAGTATGATAGGGCTGGATTCACCCCTCCACTTT.

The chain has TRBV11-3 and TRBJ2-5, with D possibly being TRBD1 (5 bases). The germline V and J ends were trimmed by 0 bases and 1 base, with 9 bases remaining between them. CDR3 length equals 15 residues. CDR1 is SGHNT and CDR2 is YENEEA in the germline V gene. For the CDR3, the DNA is TGTGCCAGCAGCTTAGATGGGGCCGGCCAAGAGACCCAGTACTTC. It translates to CASSLDGAGQETQYF.

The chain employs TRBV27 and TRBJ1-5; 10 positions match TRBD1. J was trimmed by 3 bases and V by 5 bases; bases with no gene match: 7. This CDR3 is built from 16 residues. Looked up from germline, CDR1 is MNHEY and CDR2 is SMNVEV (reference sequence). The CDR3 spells CASSPDRGVFNQPQHF. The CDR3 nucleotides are TGTGCCAGCAGTCCGGACAGGGGGGTCTTCAATCAGCCCCAGCATTTT.

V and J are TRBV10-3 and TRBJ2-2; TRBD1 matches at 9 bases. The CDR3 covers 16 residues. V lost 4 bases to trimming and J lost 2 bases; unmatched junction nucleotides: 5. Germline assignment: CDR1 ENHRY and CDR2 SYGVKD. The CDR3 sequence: CAISGGTGPNTGELFF. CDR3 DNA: TGTGCCATCAGTGGTGGGACAGGGCCCAACACCGGGGAGCTGTTTTTT.

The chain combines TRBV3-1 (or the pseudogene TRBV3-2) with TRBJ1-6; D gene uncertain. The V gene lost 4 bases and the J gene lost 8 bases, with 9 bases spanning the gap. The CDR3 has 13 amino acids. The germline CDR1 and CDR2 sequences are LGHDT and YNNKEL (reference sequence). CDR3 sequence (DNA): TGTGCCAGCAGCCCAAGAGGTGATTCACCCCTCCACTTT. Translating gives CASSPRGDSPLHF.

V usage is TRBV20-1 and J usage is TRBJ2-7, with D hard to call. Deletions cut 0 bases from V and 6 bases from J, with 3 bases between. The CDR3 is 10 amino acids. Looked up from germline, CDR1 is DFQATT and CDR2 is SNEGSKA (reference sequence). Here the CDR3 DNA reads TGCAGTGCTAGAGATTTCGAGCAGTACTTC. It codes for CSARDFEQYF.

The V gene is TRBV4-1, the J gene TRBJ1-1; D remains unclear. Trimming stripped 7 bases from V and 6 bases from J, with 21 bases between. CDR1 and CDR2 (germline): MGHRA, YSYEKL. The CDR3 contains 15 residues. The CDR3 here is CASTTVDGSFAEAFF. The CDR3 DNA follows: TGCGCCAGCACCACCGTGGACGGCTCTTTCGCTGAAGCTTTCTTT.

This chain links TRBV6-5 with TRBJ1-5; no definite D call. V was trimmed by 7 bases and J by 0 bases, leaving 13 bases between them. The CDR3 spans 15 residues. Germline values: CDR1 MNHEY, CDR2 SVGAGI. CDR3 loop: CASTRSKNSNQPQHF. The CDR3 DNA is TGTGCCAGCACCCGCAGTAAAAATAGCAATCAGCCCCAGCATTTT.

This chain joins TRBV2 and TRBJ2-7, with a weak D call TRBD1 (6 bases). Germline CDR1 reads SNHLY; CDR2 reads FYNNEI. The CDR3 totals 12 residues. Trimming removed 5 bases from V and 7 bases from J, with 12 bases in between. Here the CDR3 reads CASSLQGLEQYF. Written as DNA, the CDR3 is TGTGCCAGCAGTCTACAGGGTTTGGAGCAGTACTTC.

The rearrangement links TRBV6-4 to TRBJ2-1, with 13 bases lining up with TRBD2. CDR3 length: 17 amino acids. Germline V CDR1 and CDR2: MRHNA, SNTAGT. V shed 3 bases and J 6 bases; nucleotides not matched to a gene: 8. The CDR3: CASSDTAWTSGGNEQFF. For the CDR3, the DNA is TGTGCCAGCAGTGATACGGCATGGACTAGCGGGGGCAATGAGCAGTTCTTC.

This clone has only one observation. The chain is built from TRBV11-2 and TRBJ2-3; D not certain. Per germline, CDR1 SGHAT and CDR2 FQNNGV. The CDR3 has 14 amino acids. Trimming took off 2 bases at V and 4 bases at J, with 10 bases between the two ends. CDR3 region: CASSLTGQADTQYF. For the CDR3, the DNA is TGTGCCAGCAGCTTAACGGGCCAGGCAGATACGCAGTATTTT.